The rows below give T cell receptor beta chains drawn from one sample of a study of T cells after yellow fever vaccination. TCRdb reprocessed the 5' RACE reads with MiXCR, giving one entry per CDR3 protein. The sample contains some 600,000 distinct CDR3 sequences, around 17% of which appear only once. This specimen consisted of PBMCs, obtained more than 4 days after the first yellow fever vaccination. These receptors originate from a man younger than 35 who received the YFV17D yellow fever vaccine. Both conserved end residues are part of each CDR3. Fields, in order: J gene, V gene, D gene, clone size, CDR3 DNA, CDR3 protein. D genes are given only for firm matches. Some rows have no size entry. The others give once, few or many, or a class for an expanded clone.

j_call: TRBJ1-2; v_call: TRBV5-1; d_call: -; clone_size: -; cdr3_nt: TGCGCCAGCAGCTTGGAGATTGCGGTCCCGTATGGCTACACCTTC; cdr3_aa: CASSLEIAVPYGYTF
j_call: TRBJ2-4; v_call: TRBV4-1; d_call: -; clone_size: -; cdr3_nt: TGCGCCAGCAGCCTTGGATTAACCAAAAACATTCAGTACTTC; cdr3_aa: CASSLGLTKNIQYF
j_call: TRBJ2-5; v_call: TRBV19; d_call: TRBD2; clone_size: -; cdr3_nt: TGTGCCAGTAGTACTAGCGGGTTAGAGACCCAGTACTTC; cdr3_aa: CASSTSGLETQYF
j_call: TRBJ2-1; v_call: TRBV10-2; d_call: TRBD2; clone_size: -; cdr3_nt: TGCGCCTCCGGTGAGACCGGGGGGGGCAACAATGAGCAGTTCTTC; cdr3_aa: CASGETGGGNNEQFF
j_call: TRBJ2-1; v_call: TRBV7-2; d_call: -; clone_size: few; cdr3_nt: TGTGCCAGCAGCTTAGGAGCGGTTACCTACAATGAGCAGTTCTTC; cdr3_aa: CASSLGAVTYNEQFF
j_call: TRBJ1-4; v_call: TRBV4-3; d_call: -; clone_size: -; cdr3_nt: TGCGCCAGCAGCCAAGATCTTAACCCGGGAATCGGTGAAAAACTGTTTTTT; cdr3_aa: CASSQDLNPGIGEKLFF
j_call: TRBJ2-1; v_call: TRBV7-2; d_call: -; clone_size: few; cdr3_nt: TGTGCCAGCAGCCCCGAAATAGTTGTTCGTGAGCAGTTCTTC; cdr3_aa: CASSPEIVVREQFF
j_call: TRBJ2-7; v_call: TRBV29-1; d_call: -; clone_size: few; cdr3_nt: TGCAGCGCCACAGGCAAAGCATCCTCCTACGAGCAGTACTTC; cdr3_aa: CSATGKASSYEQYF
j_call: TRBJ2-1; v_call: TRBV5-1; d_call: TRBD1; clone_size: few; cdr3_nt: TGCGCCAGCAGCTTGCAACAGGGGAACAATGAGCAGTTCTTC; cdr3_aa: CASSLQQGNNEQFF
j_call: TRBJ1-2; v_call: TRBV7-8; d_call: -; clone_size: -; cdr3_nt: TGTGCCAGCAGCTTAGTGAGTGGCGCGGCCTATGGCTACACCTTC; cdr3_aa: CASSLVSGAAYGYTF
j_call: TRBJ2-7; v_call: TRBV7-9; d_call: TRBD1; clone_size: -; cdr3_nt: TGTGCCAGCAGCGGGACAGGGGGCTTATACGAGCAGTACTTC; cdr3_aa: CASSGTGGLYEQYF
j_call: TRBJ2-3; v_call: TRBV4-2; d_call: TRBD2; clone_size: few; cdr3_nt: TGTGCCAGCAGCCAGCGGACTAGCGGGGGGGCAGATACGCAGTATTTT; cdr3_aa: CASSQRTSGGADTQYF
j_call: TRBJ2-3; v_call: TRBV7-3; d_call: TRBD2; clone_size: few; cdr3_nt: TGTGCCAGCAGCTTATTCGGGACTATCACAGATACGCAGTATTTT; cdr3_aa: CASSLFGTITDTQYF
j_call: TRBJ1-2; v_call: TRBV5-1; d_call: -; clone_size: -; cdr3_nt: TGCGCCAGCAGCTTGGCGGAAAGGGCCGCCCAGGGGCACTATGGCTACACCTTC; cdr3_aa: CASSLAERAAQGHYGYTF
j_call: TRBJ2-1; v_call: TRBV7-2; d_call: TRBD2; clone_size: -; cdr3_nt: TGTGCCAGCAGCTTCGGCGGGGGGGATTATGAGCAGTTCTTC; cdr3_aa: CASSFGGGDYEQFF
j_call: TRBJ2-3; v_call: TRBV20-1; d_call: -; clone_size: -; cdr3_nt: TGCAGTGCTAGAGAGCCCCGAGGGCAGATCGCCACAGATACGCAGTATTTT; cdr3_aa: CSAREPRGQIATDTQYF
j_call: TRBJ2-3; v_call: TRBV5-1; d_call: TRBD1; clone_size: -; cdr3_nt: TGCGCCAGCAGCGGGGGACAGCTCACAGATACGCAGTATTTT; cdr3_aa: CASSGGQLTDTQYF
j_call: TRBJ2-2; v_call: TRBV5-5; d_call: -; clone_size: few; cdr3_nt: TGTGCCAGCAGCTTGTTGGCAGGATACGGGGAGCTGTTTTTT; cdr3_aa: CASSLLAGYGELFF
j_call: TRBJ2-4; v_call: TRBV2; d_call: -; clone_size: -; cdr3_nt: TGTGCCAGCAGTGCAGGGTTGGATCACATTCCGTACTTC; cdr3_aa: CASSAGLDHIPYF
j_call: TRBJ1-3; v_call: TRBV20-1; d_call: TRBD1; clone_size: few; cdr3_nt: TGCAGTGCTAGAGCGGGACAGGGGGCGAACACCATATATTTT; cdr3_aa: CSARAGQGANTIYF
j_call: TRBJ2-1; v_call: TRBV5-6; d_call: -; clone_size: few; cdr3_nt: TGTGCCATGGGCCCCGAGCTCCGGCACAATGAGCAGTTCTTC; cdr3_aa: CAMGPELRHNEQFF
j_call: TRBJ1-1; v_call: TRBV12-3/TRBV12-4; d_call: -; clone_size: -; cdr3_nt: TGTGCCAGCACCGATACCGGGACACGGTTTAGCGCTTTCTTT; cdr3_aa: CASTDTGTRFSAFF
j_call: TRBJ2-6; v_call: TRBV7-2; d_call: -; clone_size: -; cdr3_nt: TGTGCCAGCAGCCAATTTGGGGTGGGAACTGGGGCCAACGTCCTGACTTTC; cdr3_aa: CASSQFGVGTGANVLTF
j_call: TRBJ2-2; v_call: TRBV15; d_call: -; clone_size: few; cdr3_nt: TGTGCCACCAGCAGATCCCGGGGCCTGAACACCGGGGAGCTGTTTTTT; cdr3_aa: CATSRSRGLNTGELFF
j_call: TRBJ1-1; v_call: TRBV7-3; d_call: TRBD1; clone_size: -; cdr3_nt: TGTGCCAGCAGCATGACAGGGGGCGGTGAAGCTTTCTTT; cdr3_aa: CASSMTGGGEAFF
j_call: TRBJ2-7; v_call: TRBV7-6; d_call: TRBD1; clone_size: -; cdr3_nt: TGTGCCAGCAGTTCTACGGACAGGTCTAACGAGCAGTACTTC; cdr3_aa: CASSSTDRSNEQYF
j_call: TRBJ1-1; v_call: TRBV7-3; d_call: TRBD1; clone_size: -; cdr3_nt: TGTGCCAGCAGCTCGACGACAGGGACCGTGGCTTTCTTT; cdr3_aa: CASSSTTGTVAFF
j_call: TRBJ1-2; v_call: TRBV4-3; d_call: TRBD1; clone_size: few; cdr3_nt: TGCGCCAGCAGGTTGGGGACAGCGCCCGACTATGGCTACACCTTC; cdr3_aa: CASRLGTAPDYGYTF
j_call: TRBJ1-1; v_call: TRBV29-1; d_call: -; clone_size: -; cdr3_nt: TGCAGCGTTTACTCAGTCGAGGACTACACTGAAGCTTTCTTT; cdr3_aa: CSVYSVEDYTEAFF
j_call: TRBJ1-1; v_call: TRBV7-6; d_call: -; clone_size: -; cdr3_nt: TGTGCCAGCAGCGGCCGGGGGGGGGCCGAGACTGAAGCTTTCTTT; cdr3_aa: CASSGRGGAETEAFF
j_call: TRBJ2-7; v_call: TRBV12-3/TRBV12-4; d_call: -; clone_size: few; cdr3_nt: TGTGCCAGCAGCTCGGTCAGGTACGAGCAGTACTTC; cdr3_aa: CASSSVRYEQYF
j_call: TRBJ2-1; v_call: TRBV5-1; d_call: -; clone_size: many; cdr3_nt: TGCGCCAGCAGCTTGGAGGTCGGACATTCCAATGAGCAGTTCTTC; cdr3_aa: CASSLEVGHSNEQFF
j_call: TRBJ2-3; v_call: TRBV11-2; d_call: TRBD2; clone_size: few; cdr3_nt: TGTGCCAGCAGCGCACCGAGCGGGGGGGCCGGGGATACGCAGTATTTT; cdr3_aa: CASSAPSGGAGDTQYF
j_call: TRBJ1-2; v_call: TRBV6-1; d_call: -; clone_size: few; cdr3_nt: TGTGCCAGCAGTGAAGCAGGCAGCTACTATGGCTACACCTTC; cdr3_aa: CASSEAGSYYGYTF
j_call: TRBJ2-5; v_call: TRBV28; d_call: TRBD2; clone_size: few; cdr3_nt: TGTGCCAGCACTCTTCCAAAGGGAGGGATTCAAGAGACCCAGTACTTC; cdr3_aa: CASTLPKGGIQETQYF
j_call: TRBJ2-3; v_call: TRBV13; d_call: -; clone_size: -; cdr3_nt: TGTGCCAGCAGCCCGGGGACCCCGCTGAGGAATACGCAGTATTTT; cdr3_aa: CASSPGTPLRNTQYF
j_call: TRBJ2-2; v_call: TRBV12-3/TRBV12-4; d_call: -; clone_size: few; cdr3_nt: TGTGCCAGCAGTTACAGGGCCCCCGGGGAGCTGTTTTTT; cdr3_aa: CASSYRAPGELFF
j_call: TRBJ2-7; v_call: TRBV4-3; d_call: -; clone_size: few; cdr3_nt: TGCGCCAGCAGCCAAGAGTTGGGAAACGAGCAGTACTTC; cdr3_aa: CASSQELGNEQYF
j_call: TRBJ2-7; v_call: TRBV7-2; d_call: -; clone_size: -; cdr3_nt: TGTGCCAGCAGCTCCGCGGGGGCCAATTACGAGCAGTACTTC; cdr3_aa: CASSSAGANYEQYF
j_call: TRBJ1-1; v_call: TRBV27; d_call: -; clone_size: few; cdr3_nt: TGTGCCAGCAGTTCGGGACGGCAGAACACTGAAGCTTTCTTT; cdr3_aa: CASSSGRQNTEAFF
j_call: TRBJ2-3; v_call: TRBV7-3; d_call: TRBD1; clone_size: -; cdr3_nt: TGTGCCAGCAGCTTACAGGGGGCGGTCAGCACAGATACGCAGTATTTT; cdr3_aa: CASSLQGAVSTDTQYF
j_call: TRBJ1-6; v_call: TRBV10-3; d_call: -; clone_size: many; cdr3_nt: TGTGCCATCAGTGAGTCGGGGGTTCCAGGTTCACCCCTCCACTTT; cdr3_aa: CAISESGVPGSPLHF
j_call: TRBJ2-5; v_call: TRBV10-3; d_call: -; clone_size: -; cdr3_nt: TGTGCCATCAGGCTACAGGGCAATGGAGAGACCCAGTACTTC; cdr3_aa: CAIRLQGNGETQYF
j_call: TRBJ2-6; v_call: TRBV6-1; d_call: -; clone_size: -; cdr3_nt: TGTGCCAGCAGCACAAGTCTCTCTGGGGCCAACGTCCTGACTTTC; cdr3_aa: CASSTSLSGANVLTF
j_call: TRBJ1-6; v_call: TRBV7-3; d_call: TRBD1; clone_size: few; cdr3_nt: TGTGCCAGCAGCTTTGTCGCAGGGGGACCCCTCCACTTT; cdr3_aa: CASSFVAGGPLHF
j_call: TRBJ1-4; v_call: TRBV4-1; d_call: -; clone_size: -; cdr3_nt: TGCGCCAGCAGCCAAGAAGGCCCTCTTGGAAATGAAAAACTGTTTTTT; cdr3_aa: CASSQEGPLGNEKLFF
j_call: TRBJ1-6; v_call: TRBV4-3; d_call: TRBD1; clone_size: -; cdr3_nt: TGCGCCAGCAGCCGAGACCGGGACAGAAATTCACCCCTCCACTTT; cdr3_aa: CASSRDRDRNSPLHF
j_call: TRBJ1-3; v_call: TRBV12-3/TRBV12-4; d_call: -; clone_size: few; cdr3_nt: TGTGCCAGCAGTAAAATGACAGGTGACTCTGGAAACACCATATATTTT; cdr3_aa: CASSKMTGDSGNTIYF
j_call: TRBJ1-2; v_call: TRBV6-1; d_call: -; clone_size: -; cdr3_nt: TGTGCCAGCCGGGACACGGCTAAATATGGCTACACCTTC; cdr3_aa: CASRDTAKYGYTF